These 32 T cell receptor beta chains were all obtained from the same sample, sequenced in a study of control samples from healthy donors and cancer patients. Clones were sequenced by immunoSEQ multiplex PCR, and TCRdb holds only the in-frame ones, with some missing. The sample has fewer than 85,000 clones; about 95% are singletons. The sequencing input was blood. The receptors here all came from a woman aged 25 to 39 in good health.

CDR3 protein: CASSQPYWTGDYEQYV. Written as DNA, the CDR3 is TGTGCCAGCAGCCAACCCTACTGGACAGGGGACTACGAGCAGTACGTC. The chain links TRBV14 to TRBJ2-7, with TRBD1 matching over 9 bases. This CDR3 is built from 16 residues. The germline gives CDR1 SGHDN, CDR2 FVKESK. Germline trimming cut 2 bases from V and 3 bases from J; bases unmatched to any gene: 8.

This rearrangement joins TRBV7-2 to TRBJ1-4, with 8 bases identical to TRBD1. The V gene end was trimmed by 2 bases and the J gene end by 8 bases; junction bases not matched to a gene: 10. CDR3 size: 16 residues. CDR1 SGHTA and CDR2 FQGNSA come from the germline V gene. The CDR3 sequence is CASSLFAGTGSEKLFF. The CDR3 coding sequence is TGTGCCAGCAGCTTATTCGCCGGGACAGGATCCGAAAAACTGTTTTTT. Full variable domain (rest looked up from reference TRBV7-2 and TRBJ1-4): GAGVSQSPSNKVTEKGKDVELRCDPISGHTALYWYRQSLGQGLEFLIYFQGNSAPDKSGLPSDRFSAERTGGSVSTLTIQRTQQEDSAVYLCASSLFAGTGSEKLFFGSGTQLSVL.

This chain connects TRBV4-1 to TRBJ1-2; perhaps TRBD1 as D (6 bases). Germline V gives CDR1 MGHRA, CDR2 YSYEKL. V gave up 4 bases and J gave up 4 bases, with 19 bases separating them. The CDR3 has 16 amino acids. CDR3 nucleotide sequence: TGCGCCAGCAGCCTAAGATCCGGACAGACTTCCTATGGCTACACCTTC. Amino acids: CASSLRSGQTSYGYTF.

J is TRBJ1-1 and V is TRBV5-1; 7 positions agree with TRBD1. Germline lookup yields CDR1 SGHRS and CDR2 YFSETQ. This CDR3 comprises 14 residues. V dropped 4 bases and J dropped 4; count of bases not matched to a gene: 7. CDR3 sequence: CASSPDNRGTEAFF. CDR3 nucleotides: TGCGCCAGCAGCCCTGACAACAGGGGCACTGAAGCTTTCTTT.

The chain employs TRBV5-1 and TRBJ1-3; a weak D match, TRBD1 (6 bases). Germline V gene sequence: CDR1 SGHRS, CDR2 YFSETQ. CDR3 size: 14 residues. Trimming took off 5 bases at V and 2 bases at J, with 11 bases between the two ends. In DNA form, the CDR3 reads TGCGCCAGCAGTGGGGGGCGTGCTGGAAACACCATATATTTT. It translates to CASSGGRAGNTIYF.

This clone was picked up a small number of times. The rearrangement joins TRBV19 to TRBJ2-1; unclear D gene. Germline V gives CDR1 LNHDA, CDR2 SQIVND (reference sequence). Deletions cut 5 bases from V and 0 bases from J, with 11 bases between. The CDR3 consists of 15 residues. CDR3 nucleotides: TGTGCCAGTAGTGCACGGACCGCCTCCTACAATGAGCAGTTCTTC. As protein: CASSARTASYNEQFF.

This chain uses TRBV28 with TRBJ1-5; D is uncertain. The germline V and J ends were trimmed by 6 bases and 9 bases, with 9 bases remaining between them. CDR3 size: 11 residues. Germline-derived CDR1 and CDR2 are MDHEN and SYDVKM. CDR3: CASSANRPQHF. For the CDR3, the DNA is TGTGCCAGCAGCGCGAACCGGCCCCAGCATTTT.

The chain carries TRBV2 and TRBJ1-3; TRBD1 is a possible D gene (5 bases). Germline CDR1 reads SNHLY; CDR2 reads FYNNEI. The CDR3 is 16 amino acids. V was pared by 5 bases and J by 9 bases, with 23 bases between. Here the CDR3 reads CASSPLEVSVGGTIYF. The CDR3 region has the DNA TGTGCCAGCAGTCCCCTCGAAGTCTCCGTTGGGGGCACCATATATTTT.

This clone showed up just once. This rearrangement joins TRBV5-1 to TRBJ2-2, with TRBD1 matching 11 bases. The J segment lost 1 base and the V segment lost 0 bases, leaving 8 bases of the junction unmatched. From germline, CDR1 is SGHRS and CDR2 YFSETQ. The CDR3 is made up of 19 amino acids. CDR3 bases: TGCGCCAGCAGCTTGGCCGGGACAGGGGGGCGAAAGAACACCGGGGAGCTGTTTTTT. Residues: CASSLAGTGGRKNTGELFF.

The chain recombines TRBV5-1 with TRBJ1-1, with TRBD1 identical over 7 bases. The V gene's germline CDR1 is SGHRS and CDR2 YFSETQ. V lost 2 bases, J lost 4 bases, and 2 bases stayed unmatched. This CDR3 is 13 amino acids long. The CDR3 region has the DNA TGCGCCAGCAGCTTAGGGACAGTCACTGAAGCTTTCTTT. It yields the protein CASSLGTVTEAFF.

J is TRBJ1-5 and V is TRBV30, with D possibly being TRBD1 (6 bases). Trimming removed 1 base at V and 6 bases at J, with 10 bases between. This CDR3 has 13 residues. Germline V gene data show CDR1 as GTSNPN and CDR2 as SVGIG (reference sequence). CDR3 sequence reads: CAWSDGGFQPQHF. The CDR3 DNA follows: TGTGCCTGGAGTGACGGGGGCTTTCAGCCCCAGCATTTT. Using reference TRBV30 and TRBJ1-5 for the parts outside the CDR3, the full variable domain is SQTIHQWPATLVQPVGSPLSLECTVEGTSNPNLYWYRQAAGRGLQLLFYSVGIGQISSEVPQNLSASRPQDRQFILSSKKLLLSDSGFYLCAWSDGGFQPQHFGDGTRLSIL.

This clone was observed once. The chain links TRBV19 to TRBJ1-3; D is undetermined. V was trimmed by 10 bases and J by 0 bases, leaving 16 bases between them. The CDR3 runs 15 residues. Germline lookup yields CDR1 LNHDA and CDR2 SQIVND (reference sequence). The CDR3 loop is CAKLKRTPSGNTIYF. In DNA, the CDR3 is TGTGCCAAACTCAAAAGAACCCCCTCTGGAAACACCATATATTTT.

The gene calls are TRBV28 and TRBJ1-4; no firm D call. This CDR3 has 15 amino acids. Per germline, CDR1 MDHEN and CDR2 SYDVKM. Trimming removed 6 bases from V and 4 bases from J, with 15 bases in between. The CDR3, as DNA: TGTGCCAGCAGCCAAACAGAGCGGGGTAATGAAAAACTGTTTTTT. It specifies CASSQTERGNEKLFF.

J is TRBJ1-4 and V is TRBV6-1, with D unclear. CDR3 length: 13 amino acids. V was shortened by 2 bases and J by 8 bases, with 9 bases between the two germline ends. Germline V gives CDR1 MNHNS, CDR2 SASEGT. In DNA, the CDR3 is TGTGCCAGCAGTGAACTGTCCCTAGAAAAACTGTTTTTT. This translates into CASSELSLEKLFF.

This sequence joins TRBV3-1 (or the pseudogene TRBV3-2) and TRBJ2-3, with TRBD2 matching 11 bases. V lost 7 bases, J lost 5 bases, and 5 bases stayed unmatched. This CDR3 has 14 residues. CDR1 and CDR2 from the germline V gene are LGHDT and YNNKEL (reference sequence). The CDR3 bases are TGTGCCAGCAAGACTAGCGGGGAGGGAGATACGCAGTATTTT. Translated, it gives CASKTSGEGDTQYF.

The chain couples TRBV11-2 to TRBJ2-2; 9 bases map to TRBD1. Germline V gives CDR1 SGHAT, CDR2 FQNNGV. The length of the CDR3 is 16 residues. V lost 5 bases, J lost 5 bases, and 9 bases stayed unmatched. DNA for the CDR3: TGTGCCAGCAGCCCCACGGGACAGGGTGATACCGGGGAGCTGTTTTTT. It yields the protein CASSPTGQGDTGELFF.

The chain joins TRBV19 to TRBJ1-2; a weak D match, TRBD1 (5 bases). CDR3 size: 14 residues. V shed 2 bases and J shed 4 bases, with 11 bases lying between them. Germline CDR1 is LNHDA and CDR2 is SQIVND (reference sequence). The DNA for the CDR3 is TGTGCCAGTAGTATAAAGACAGAATCCTATGGCTACACCTTC. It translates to CASSIKTESYGYTF.

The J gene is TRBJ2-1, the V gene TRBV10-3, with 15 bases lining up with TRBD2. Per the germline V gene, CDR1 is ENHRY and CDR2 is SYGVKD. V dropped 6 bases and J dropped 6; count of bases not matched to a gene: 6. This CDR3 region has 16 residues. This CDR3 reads CAISGTSGGLGNEQFF. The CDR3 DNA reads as TGTGCCATCAGCGGGACTAGCGGGGGGTTAGGCAATGAGCAGTTCTTC.

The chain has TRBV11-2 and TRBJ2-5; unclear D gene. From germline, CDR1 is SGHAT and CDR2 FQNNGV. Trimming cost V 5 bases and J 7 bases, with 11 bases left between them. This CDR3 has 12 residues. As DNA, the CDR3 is TGTGCCAGCAGCCCAGGAGAGGTGACCCAGTACTTC. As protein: CASSPGEVTQYF.

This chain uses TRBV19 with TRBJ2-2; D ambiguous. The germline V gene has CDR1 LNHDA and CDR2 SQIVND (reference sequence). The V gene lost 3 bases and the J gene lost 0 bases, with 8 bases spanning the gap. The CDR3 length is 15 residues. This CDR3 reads CASSMWGANTGELFF. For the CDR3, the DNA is TGTGCCAGTAGTATGTGGGGTGCGAACACCGGGGAGCTGTTTTTT.

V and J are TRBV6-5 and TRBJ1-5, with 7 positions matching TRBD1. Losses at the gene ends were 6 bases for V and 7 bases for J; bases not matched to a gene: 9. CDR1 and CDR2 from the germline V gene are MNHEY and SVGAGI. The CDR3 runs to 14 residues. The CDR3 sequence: CASRETGMEQPQHF. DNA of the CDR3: TGTGCCAGCAGAGAGACAGGGATGGAACAGCCCCAGCATTTT.

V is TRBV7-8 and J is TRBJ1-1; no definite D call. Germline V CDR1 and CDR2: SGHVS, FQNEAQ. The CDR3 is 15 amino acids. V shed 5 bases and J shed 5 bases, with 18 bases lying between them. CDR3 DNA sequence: TGTGCCAGCAGCCCGCGGTCGGTTATTGGGACTGAAGCTTTCTTT. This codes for CASSPRSVIGTEAFF.

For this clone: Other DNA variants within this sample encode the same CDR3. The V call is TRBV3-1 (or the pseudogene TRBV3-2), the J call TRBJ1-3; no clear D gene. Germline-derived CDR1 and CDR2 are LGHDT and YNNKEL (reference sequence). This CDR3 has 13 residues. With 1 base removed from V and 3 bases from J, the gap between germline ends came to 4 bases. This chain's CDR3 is CASSQVLGNTIYF. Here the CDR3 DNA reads TGTGCCAGCAGCCAAGTTCTTGGAAACACCATATATTTT.

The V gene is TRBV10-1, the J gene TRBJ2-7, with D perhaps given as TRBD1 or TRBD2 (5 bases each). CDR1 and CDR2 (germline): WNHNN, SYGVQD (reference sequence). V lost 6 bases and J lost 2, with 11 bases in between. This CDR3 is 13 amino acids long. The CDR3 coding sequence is TGCGCCAGCAGAGGGGACCGCACCTACGAGCAGTACGTC. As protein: CASRGDRTYEQYV.

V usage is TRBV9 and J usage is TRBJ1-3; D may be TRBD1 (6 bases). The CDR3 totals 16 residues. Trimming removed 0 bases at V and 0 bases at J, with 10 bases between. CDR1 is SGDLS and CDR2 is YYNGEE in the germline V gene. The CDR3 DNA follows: TGTGCCAGCAGCGTAGGACAGGCCGTCTCTGGAAACACCATATATTTT. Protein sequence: CASSVGQAVSGNTIYF. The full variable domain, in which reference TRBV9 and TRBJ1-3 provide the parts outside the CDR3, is DSGVTQTPKHLITATGQRVTLRCSPRSGDLSVYWYQQSLDQGLQFLIQYYNGEERAKGNILERFSAQQFPDLHSELNLSSLELGDSALYFCASSVGQAVSGNTIYFGEGSWLTVV.

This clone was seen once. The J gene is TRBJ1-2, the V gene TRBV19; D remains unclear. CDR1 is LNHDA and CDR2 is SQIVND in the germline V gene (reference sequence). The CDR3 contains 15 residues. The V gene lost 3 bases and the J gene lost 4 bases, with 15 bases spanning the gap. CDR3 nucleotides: TGTGCCAGTAGTATCCCGGGGTCCCTTTTCTATGGCTACACCTTC. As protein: CASSIPGSLFYGYTF.

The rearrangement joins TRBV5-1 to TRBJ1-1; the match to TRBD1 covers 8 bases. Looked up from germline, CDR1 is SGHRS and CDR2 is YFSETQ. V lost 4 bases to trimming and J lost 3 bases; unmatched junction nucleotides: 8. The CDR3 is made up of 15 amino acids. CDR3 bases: TGCGCCAGCAGCCTACAGGGGGAGGGGTACACTGAAGCTTTCTTT. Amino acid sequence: CASSLQGEGYTEAFF. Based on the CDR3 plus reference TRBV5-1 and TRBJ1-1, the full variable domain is KAGVTQTPRYLIKTRGQQVTLSCSPISGHRSVSWYQQTPGQGLQFLFEYFSETQRNKGNFPGRFSGRQFSNSRSEMNVSTLELGDSALYLCASSLQGEGYTEAFFGQGTRLTVV.

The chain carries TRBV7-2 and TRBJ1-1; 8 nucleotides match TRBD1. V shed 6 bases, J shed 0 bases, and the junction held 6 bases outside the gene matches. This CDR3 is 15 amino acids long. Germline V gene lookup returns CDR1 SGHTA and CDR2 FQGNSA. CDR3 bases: TGTGCCAGCAGGGACAGGGATTCAATGAACACTGAAGCTTTCTTT. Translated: CASRDRDSMNTEAFF. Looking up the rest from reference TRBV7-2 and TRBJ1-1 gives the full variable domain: GAGVSQSPSNKVTEKGKDVELRCDPISGHTALYWYRQSLGQGLEFLIYFQGNSAPDKSGLPSDRFSAERTGGSVSTLTIQRTQQEDSAVYLCASRDRDSMNTEAFFGQGTRLTVV.

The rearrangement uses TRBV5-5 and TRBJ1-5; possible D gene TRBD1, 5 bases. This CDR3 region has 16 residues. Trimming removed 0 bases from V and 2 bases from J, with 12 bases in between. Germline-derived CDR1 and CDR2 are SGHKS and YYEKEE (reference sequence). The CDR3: CASSLAGAAGNQPQHF. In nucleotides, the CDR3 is TGTGCCAGCAGCTTGGCCGGGGCGGCGGGCAATCAGCCCCAGCATTTT.

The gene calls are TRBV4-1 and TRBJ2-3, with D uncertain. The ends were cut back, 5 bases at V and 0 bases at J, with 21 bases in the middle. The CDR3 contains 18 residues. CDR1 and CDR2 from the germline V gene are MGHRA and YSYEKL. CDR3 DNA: TGCGCCAGCAGCTTACAAGGTGAGCGAGGATACAGCACAGATACGCAGTATTTT. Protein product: CASSLQGERGYSTDTQYF.

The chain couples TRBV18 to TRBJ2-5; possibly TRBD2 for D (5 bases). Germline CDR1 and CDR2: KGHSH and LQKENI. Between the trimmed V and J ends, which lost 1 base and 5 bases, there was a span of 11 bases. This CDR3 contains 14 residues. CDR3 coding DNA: TGTGCCAGCTCACCACACACCTCGGGGGAGACCCAGTACTTC. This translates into CASSPHTSGETQYF.

DNA for the CDR3: TGTGCCAGTAGCGCGGACAGGGCTCAGAGCTCCTATAATTCACCCCTCCACTTT. Translated: CASSADRAQSSYNSPLHF. The chain uses TRBV19 and TRBJ1-6; 8 nucleotides line up with TRBD1. V was clipped by 6 bases and J by 0 bases; unmatched bases: 10. In germline, CDR1 is LNHDA, CDR2 SQIVND (reference sequence). The length of the CDR3 is 18 residues.